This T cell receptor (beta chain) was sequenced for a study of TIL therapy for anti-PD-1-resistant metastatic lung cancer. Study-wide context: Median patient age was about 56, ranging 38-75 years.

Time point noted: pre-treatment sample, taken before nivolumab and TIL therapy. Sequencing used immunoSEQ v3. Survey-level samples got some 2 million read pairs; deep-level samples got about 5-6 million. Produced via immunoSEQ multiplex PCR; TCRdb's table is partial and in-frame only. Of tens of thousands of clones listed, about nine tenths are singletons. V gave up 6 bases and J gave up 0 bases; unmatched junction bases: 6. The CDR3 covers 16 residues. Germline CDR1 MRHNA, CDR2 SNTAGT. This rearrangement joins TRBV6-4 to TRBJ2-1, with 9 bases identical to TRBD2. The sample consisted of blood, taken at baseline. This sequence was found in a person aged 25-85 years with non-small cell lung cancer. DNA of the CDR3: TGTGCCAGCAGCTTCGGACTAGCGTCCTCCTACAATGAGCAGTTCTTC. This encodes CASSFGLASSYNEQFF.